The following is a TCR beta chain sequence with its context. The antigen is undetermined. These data originate in a study of shared clonotypes between healthy human individuals. Study-level findings and limits: Relative to clonotypes present in all four donors, those not shared had lower generation probabilities.

Clones were read by immunoSEQ multiplex PCR, and TCRdb kept only the in-frame ones, dropping some. This table has about 680,000 clones, approximately 79% appearing once. Trimming took 1 base from V and 2 from J; bases not matched to a gene: 9. The CDR3 has 17 residues. The germline V gene has CDR1 SGHRS and CDR2 YFSETQ. The TCR comes from a woman in her thirties in good health. The material sequenced was memory CD4+ T cells sorted from blood. Subset reported: CD45RA-negative fraction. The chain joins TRBV5-1 to TRBJ2-3; 8 nucleotides align to TRBD2. The CDR3 DNA follows: TGCGCCAGCAGCTTGCGGGCTAGCGGGCTTTCCACAGATACGCAGTATTTT. Residues: CASSLRASGLSTDTQYF.